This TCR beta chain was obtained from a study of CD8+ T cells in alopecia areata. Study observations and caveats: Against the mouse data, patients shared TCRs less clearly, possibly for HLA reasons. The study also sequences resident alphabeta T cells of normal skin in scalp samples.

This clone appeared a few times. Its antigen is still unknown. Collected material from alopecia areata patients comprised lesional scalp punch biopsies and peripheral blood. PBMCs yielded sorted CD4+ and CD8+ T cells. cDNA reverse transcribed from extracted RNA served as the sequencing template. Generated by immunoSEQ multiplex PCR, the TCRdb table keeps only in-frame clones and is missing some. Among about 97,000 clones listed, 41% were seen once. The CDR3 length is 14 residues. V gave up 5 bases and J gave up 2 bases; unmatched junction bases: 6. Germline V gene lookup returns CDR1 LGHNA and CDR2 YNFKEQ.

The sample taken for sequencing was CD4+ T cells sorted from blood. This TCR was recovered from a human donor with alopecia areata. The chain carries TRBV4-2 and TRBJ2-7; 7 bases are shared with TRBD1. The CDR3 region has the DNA TGTGCCAGCAGCATACGACAGGGTCCCTACGAGCAGTACTTC. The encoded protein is CASSIRQGPYEQYF.